A selection of T cell receptor beta chains follows, all from one sample in a study of blood T cell repertoires in COVID-19. Profiled with immunoSEQ multiplex PCR; TCRdb holds only in-frame clones, not every one. The data contain about 140,000 clones, nearly 80% of them singletons. Sequencing used PBMCs or T cells enriched from blood (not recorded which). These receptors were obtained from a woman in her forties or fifties who had recovered from COVID-19. The CDR3 runs from the conserved cysteine through the conserved F or W. Each record gives: D gene, J gene, V gene, clone size, CDR3 protein, CDR3 DNA. D genes are given only for firm matches. A row's size may be missing; if present it is once, few, many or a size class.

. | TRBJ2-5 | TRBV10-1 | . | CASSESSPKETQYF | TGCGCCAGCAGTGAGTCTAGCCCCAAAGAGACCCAGTACTTC
. | TRBJ2-7 | TRBV29-1 | . | CSATTASSYEQYF | TGCAGCGCTACGACAGCATCCTCCTACGAGCAGTACTTC
TRBD1 | TRBJ1-2 | TRBV29-1 | few | CSVPTGSVYGYTF | TGCAGCGTTCCGACAGGGTCGGTTTATGGCTACACCTTC
. | TRBJ1-2 | TRBV9 | . | CASSVLGAGPAGPYGYTF | TGTGCCAGCAGCGTCCTCGGAGCAGGGCCCGCTGGCCCTTATGGCTACACCTTC
. | TRBJ2-1 | TRBV5-1 | . | CASSLQGRADNEQFF | TGCGCCAGCAGCCTACAGGGTAGGGCTGACAATGAGCAGTTCTTC
. | TRBJ1-4 | TRBV3-1/TRBV3-2 | . | CASSQDSGGGEKLFF | TGTGCCAGCAGCCAAGATAGCGGGGGGGGCGAAAAACTGTTTTTT
. | TRBJ2-2 | TRBV6-2/TRBV6-3 | many | CASRYTENTGELFF | TGTGCCAGCAGGTACACAGAGAACACCGGGGAGCTGTTTTTT
TRBD2 | TRBJ2-7 | TRBV9 | . | CASSVAPGGPSYEQYF | TGTGCCAGCAGCGTAGCTCCGGGAGGGCCCTCCTACGAGCAGTACTTC
. | TRBJ2-1 | TRBV4-2 | . | CASSQDTSNEQFF | TGTGCCAGCAGCCAAGATACCAGTAATGAGCAGTTCTTC
. | TRBJ1-5 | TRBV19 | . | CASSGIYRSNQPQHF | TGTGCCAGTAGCGGTATCTACAGGAGCAATCAGCCCCAGCATTTT
TRBD1 | TRBJ2-3 | TRBV7-3 | . | CASSSRPPGQGAQNTQYF | TGTGCCAGCAGCTCTCGTCCTCCGGGACAGGGGGCGCAAAATACGCAGTATTTT
. | TRBJ1-1 | TRBV28 | . | CASSGGGRNTEAFF | TGTGCCAGCAGTGGGGGGGGCCGGAACACTGAAGCTTTCTTT